This is a list of T cell receptor beta chains from one sample in a study of radiation and T cells in renal cell carcinoma. The protocol was immunoSEQ multiplex PCR, while the TCRdb copy is restricted to in-frame clones and leaves out a portion. The sample yields some 150,000 clones, approximately 86% seen once. The specimen comprised blood, sampled from a patient whose treatment included radiotherapy and nephrectomy. The receptors come from a woman aged 45 to 65 with renal cell carcinoma. The conserved cysteine and the conserved F or W are not part of the CDR3 here. Some rows mark clone size as missing; the rest say once, few, many or name a class of expanded clone.

TRBJ1-3 TRBV5-4 NA ASSLEQGNSGNTIY
TRBJ2-2 TRBV5-4 NA ASSTQTGELF
TRBJ1-1 TRBV4-3 NA ATSIGMGGEAF
TRBJ2-3 TRBV19 NA ASSIQDYSDTQY
TRBJ2-1 TRBV30 NA AWSGTFERGEQF
TRBJ1-2 TRBV7-2 NA ASSLNYGYT
TRBJ2-2 TRBV27 NA ASSPRDRTPGELF
TRBJ1-4 TRBV20-1 NA SAKKWEKLF
TRBJ2-7 TRBV7-2 NA ASSLARSTYEQY
TRBJ1-2 TRBV18 NA ASSPAGNYGYT
TRBJ1-1 TRBV27 NA ASSLKYLNTEAF
TRBJ2-3 TRBV7-2 NA ASRAGGTDTQY
TRBJ1-5 TRBV7-2 NA ASSLWGRGENQPQH
TRBJ1-2 TRBV5-1 NA ASSLAQSYGYT
TRBJ1-6 TRBV5-5 NA ASSLVTDKLH
TRBJ2-2 TRBV5-1 NA ASSKTSGGYTGELF
TRBJ2-5 TRBV7-6 NA ASSLSETQY
TRBJ1-1 TRBV5-1 NA ASSLQGRGTEAF
TRBJ1-6 TRBV5-1 NA ASSLVGAANSPLH
TRBJ1-2 TRBV19 NA ASSQGYYGYT
TRBJ1-5 TRBV6-6 NA AGGGGGNQPQH
TRBJ2-5 TRBV6-6 NA ASRAFETQY
TRBJ2-7 TRBV6-5 NA ASKAGQSNEQY
TRBJ2-2 TRBV7-2 NA ASSSSGGGELF
TRBJ1-1 TRBV10-1 few ASTCGQAVSLEAF
TRBJ1-1 TRBV19 NA ASGGEAGLNTEAF
TRBJ2-7 TRBV10-3 once AISWTSGGIHEQY
TRBJ1-6 TRBV7-2 NA ASSNDRGTYNSPLH
TRBJ2-1 TRBV19 NA ASSITGSYNEQF
TRBJ1-3 TRBV2 few ASRSGLDTIY
TRBJ2-1 TRBV20-1 NA SAYYSEQF
TRBJ2-5 TRBV10-1 NA ASRRRQETQY
TRBJ2-7 TRBV7-2 NA ASSLGLAESYEQY
TRBJ2-7 TRBV12-1 NA ASNPIAGTYEQY
TRBJ1-2 TRBV7-2 once ASSQEGARGGYT
TRBJ2-3 TRBV4-3 NA ASSQGRLGTSGDSTDTQY
TRBJ1-6 TRBV5-1 NA ASSLVAVSSYNSPLH
TRBJ2-2 TRBV9 NA ASSGAGTGILAGELF
TRBJ1-1 TRBV7-2 NA ASSLALAGGTEAF
TRBJ2-7 TRBV18 NA ASSPSPGTVRNEQY
TRBJ2-7 TRBV21-1 NA ASSKDKGLAGVSYEQY
TRBJ1-1 TRBV6-1 once ASRSRENTEAF
TRBJ2-7 TRBV28 NA ASSGNRAYEQY
TRBJ1-2 TRBV7-2 NA ASTQGQVNYGYT
TRBJ2-5 TRBV2 NA ASSEQRGNQETQY
TRBJ1-6 TRBV21-1 NA ASSLRTGEGSPLH
TRBJ1-5 TRBV10-3 few AISESAGNQPQH
TRBJ2-5 TRBV5-1 NA ASSLWASGGQETQY
TRBJ2-5 TRBV5-4 NA ASSPGTSGGETQY